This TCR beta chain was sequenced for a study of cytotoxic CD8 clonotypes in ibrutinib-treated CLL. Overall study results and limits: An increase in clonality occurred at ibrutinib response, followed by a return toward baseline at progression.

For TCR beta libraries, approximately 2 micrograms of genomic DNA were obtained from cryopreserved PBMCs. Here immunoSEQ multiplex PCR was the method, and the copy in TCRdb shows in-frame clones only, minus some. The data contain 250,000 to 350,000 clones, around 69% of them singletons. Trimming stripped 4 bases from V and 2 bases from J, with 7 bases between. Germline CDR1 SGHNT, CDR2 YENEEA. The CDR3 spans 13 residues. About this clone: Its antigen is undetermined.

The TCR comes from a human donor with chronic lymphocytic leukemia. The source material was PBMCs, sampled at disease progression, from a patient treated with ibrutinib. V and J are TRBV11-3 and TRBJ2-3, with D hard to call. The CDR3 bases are TGTGCCAGCAGCTCCGGGTCCACAGATACGCAGTATTTT. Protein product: CASSSGSTDTQYF.